This TCR beta chain was identified in a study of shared clonotypes between healthy human individuals. Here immunoSEQ multiplex PCR was the method, and the copy in TCRdb shows in-frame clones only, minus some. The sample yields nearly 1,000,000 clones, 60% to 85% seen once. This clone was counted once. The V end was cut by 6 bases, the J end by 0 bases, with 13 bases between. The CDR3 has 15 amino acids. Germline V gene sequence: CDR1 SNHLY, CDR2 FYNNEI. V gene TRBV2 combines with J gene TRBJ2-3, with D possibly being TRBD1 or TRBD2 (5 bases each). The TCR originated in a man between 18 and 35 years old in good health. Sequencing was done on a sample of memory CD4+ T cells sorted from blood. The subset: CD45RA-negative fraction. The CDR3 here is CASRRREFSTDTQYF. The CDR3 DNA sequence: TGTGCCAGCAGGCGCAGGGAGTTTAGCACAGATACGCAGTATTTT.